This entry lists 17 T cell receptor beta chains sequenced from one sample in a study of beta chain features in type 1 diabetes. The authors reverse transcribed all of the isolated RNA, so sequencing captured expressed TCRB transcripts. Sequencing was performed with immunoSEQ multiplex PCR; in TCRdb, only in-frame clones are kept and a portion is missing. The sample records 900,000 or so clones, roughly 17% being singletons. The specimen was naive CD4+ T cells from blood. Receptors originate from a woman aged 18-29 years in good health.

The chain recombines TRBV7-9 with TRBJ2-1, with D unclear. Germline V CDR1 and CDR2: SEHNR, FQNEAQ (reference sequence). The CDR3 is 14 residues long. V was cut by 1 base and J by 1 base, with 5 bases left in between. CDR3 amino acids: CASSLDGSYNEQFF. The CDR3, as DNA: TGTGCCAGCAGCTTAGACGGATCCTACAATGAGCAGTTCTTC.

The chain links TRBV9 to TRBJ2-3; D tentatively reads TRBD1 or TRBD2 (5 bases each). The germline V and J ends were trimmed by 0 bases and 0 bases, with 14 bases remaining between them. Germline V gene sequence: CDR1 SGDLS, CDR2 YYNGEE. The CDR3 has 17 residues. This CDR3 is CASSVAPAGASTDTQYF. DNA of the CDR3: TGTGCCAGCAGCGTAGCCCCCGCCGGGGCCAGCACAGATACGCAGTATTTT.

A word on this clone: A read error is possible here, since a much larger clone lies one base away. The genes are TRBV6-6 and TRBJ2-5; D not resolved. This CDR3 has 10 amino acids. In germline, CDR1 is MNHNY, CDR2 SVGAGI (reference sequence). V was shortened by 6 bases and J by 3 bases, with 2 bases between the two germline ends. Here the CDR3 DNA reads TGTGCCAGCAGCGAAGAGACCCAGTACTTC. Amino acids: CASSEETQYF.

The chain couples TRBV15 to TRBJ2-2; tentative D call: TRBD1 (6 bases). The CDR3 is made up of 16 amino acids. Germline V gene data show CDR1 as LNHNV and CDR2 as YYDKDF (reference sequence). V dropped 4 bases and J dropped 0 bases, with 12 bases sitting between them. CDR3 nucleotides: TGTGCCACCAGCACGAAAAGGGACACGAACACCGGGGAGCTGTTTTTT. Its translation: CATSTKRDTNTGELFF.

This clone was counted between two and nine times. The chain carries TRBV7-3 and TRBJ2-1; the match to TRBD2 covers 12 bases. This CDR3 has 15 residues. In germline, CDR1 is SGHTA, CDR2 FQGTGA. V lost 4 bases to trimming and J lost 6 bases; unmatched junction nucleotides: 4. CDR3 residues: CASSSGLAGFNEQFF. As DNA, the CDR3 is TGTGCCAGCAGCTCAGGACTAGCGGGGTTCAATGAGCAGTTCTTC.

J is TRBJ2-5 and V is TRBV7-2; 7 bases are shared with TRBD2. CDR3 size: 16 residues. CDR1 is SGHTA, CDR2 FQGNSA, per germline. With V trimmed by 5 bases and J by 0 bases, 9 bases remained unmatched. The CDR3 DNA reads as TGTGCCAGCAGCCATCACGCTAGCGGACACCAAGAGACCCAGTACTTC. Its protein is CASSHHASGHQETQYF.

This chain links TRBV6-1 with TRBJ2-7, with 9 nucleotides matching TRBD2. V lost 7 bases, J lost 0 bases, and 7 bases stayed unmatched. The CDR3 runs to 15 residues. Germline CDR1 reads MNHNS; CDR2 reads SASEGT. Here the CDR3 reads CASTSGLANSYEQYF. CDR3 bases: TGTGCCAGCACCAGCGGACTAGCGAACTCCTACGAGCAGTACTTC.

As DNA, the CDR3 is TGTGCCAGCAGATCGGGACTAGCGGGAGGGATCACAGATACGCAGTATTTT. Translation gives CASRSGLAGGITDTQYF. V gene TRBV4-2 combines with J gene TRBJ2-3, with 16 bases identical to TRBD2. This CDR3 is built from 17 residues. The V gene end was trimmed by 6 bases and the J gene end by 2 bases; junction bases not matched to a gene: 5. Germline V gene data show CDR1 as LGHNA and CDR2 as YNFKEQ.

This clone showed up just a few times. The chain uses TRBV29-1 and TRBJ2-3; D gene unclear. CDR1 is SQVTM and CDR2 is ANQGSEA in the germline V gene. CDR3 length: 12 residues. V gave up 8 bases and J gave up 3 bases, with 12 bases separating them. In DNA, the CDR3 is TGCAGCCCCTATTCTTGGACAGATACGCAGTATTTT. Translating it yields CSPYSWTDTQYF.

This rearrangement joins TRBV2 to TRBJ2-1; 12 positions agree with TRBD2. The CDR3 has 15 residues. V gave up 8 bases and J gave up 5 bases; unmatched junction bases: 7. Germline V gives CDR1 SNHLY, CDR2 FYNNEI. As DNA, the CDR3 is TGTGCCAGCGGAGGACTAGCGGGAAGGAACAATGAGCAGTTCTTC. Its protein product is CASGGLAGRNNEQFF.

A few counts support this clone. The J gene is TRBJ1-1, the V gene TRBV20-1, with D tentatively TRBD1 (5 bases). The V end lost 7 bases, the J end lost 10 bases, and 13 bases lay between the germline ends. Germline V gene sequence: CDR1 DFQATT, CDR2 SNEGSKA (reference sequence). This CDR3 is 10 amino acids long. In nucleotides, the CDR3 is TGCAGTGTCAGGGAGGGGCGAGCTTTCTTT. Translating it yields CSVREGRAFF.

V is TRBV11-2 and J is TRBJ2-7; 11 nucleotides line up with TRBD2. The CDR3 loop spans 15 amino acids. The germline gives CDR1 SGHAT, CDR2 FQNNGV. With 5 bases clipped from V and 3 bases from J, the junction kept 6 bases outside the gene matches. The CDR3 protein is CASSDTSGRGYEQYF. In DNA, the CDR3 is TGTGCCAGCAGCGACACTAGCGGGAGAGGCTACGAGCAGTACTTC.

This clone was counted between two and nine times. The genes are TRBV11-2 and TRBJ1-1; TRBD1 matches at 8 bases. V dropped 5 bases and J dropped 5; count of bases not matched to a gene: 10. The CDR3 loop spans 15 amino acids. Germline assignment: CDR1 SGHAT and CDR2 FQNNGV. DNA for the CDR3: TGTGCCAGCAGCGCTAGGACAGGGACCAGGACTGAAGCTTTCTTT. Encoded protein: CASSARTGTRTEAFF.

This clone was detected a few times. The rearrangement uses TRBV11-2 and TRBJ2-2; D may be TRBD2 (6 bases). The V end lost 1 base, the J end lost 13 bases, and 19 bases lay between the germline ends. Germline CDR1 is SGHAT and CDR2 is FQNNGV. CDR3 length: 15 amino acids. The CDR3 DNA reads TGTGCCAGCAGCTTAGCAAGGACTACCCAGGGCGGGCTGTTTTTT. Amino acids: CASSLARTTQGGLFF.

The chain carries TRBV7-2 and TRBJ2-7, with TRBD2 matching 7 bases. Germline CDR1 is SGHTA and CDR2 is FQGNSA. There are 15 residues in the CDR3. V shed 5 bases and J 4 bases; nucleotides not matched to a gene: 11. The CDR3 spells CASSPLGLAVYEQYF. CDR3 nucleotide sequence: TGTGCCAGCAGCCCTCTGGGCCTAGCGGTTTACGAGCAGTACTTC.

This clone was counted only a few times. The V call is TRBV15, the J call TRBJ1-4; D not resolved. CDR3 size: 13 residues. CDR1 LNHNV and CDR2 YYDKDF come from the germline V gene (reference sequence). V was cut by 1 base and J by 4 bases, with 4 bases left in between. CDR3 sequence (DNA): TGTGCCACCAGCAGAGTGATTAATGAAAAACTGTTTTTT. Translating it yields CATSRVINEKLFF. The full variable domain, rest sourced from reference TRBV15 and TRBJ1-4, is DAMVIQNPRYQVTQFGKPVTLSCSQTLNHNVMYWYQQKSSQAPKLLFHYYDKDFNNEADTPDNFQSRRPNTSFCFLDIRSPGLGDTAMYLCATSRVINEKLFFGSGTQLSVL.

As concerns this clone: Other DNA sequences of this sample code for an identical CDR3. The chain uses TRBV28 and TRBJ2-1; maybe TRBD1 (5 bases). V was shortened by 3 bases and J by 3 bases, with 12 bases between the two germline ends. The CDR3 contains 15 residues. CDR1 and CDR2 (germline): MDHEN, SYDVKM. DNA for the CDR3: TGTGCCAGCAGTTTCCTGGGGCTAGGCTACAATGAGCAGTTCTTC. Residues: CASSFLGLGYNEQFF.